This entry features one T cell receptor (beta chain) sequence. This sample stems from a study of T cells in localized non-small cell lung cancer. Clones were sequenced by immunoSEQ multiplex PCR, and TCRdb holds only the in-frame ones, with some missing. The sample yields approximately 88,000 clones, roughly 88% seen once. The CDR3 extends over 17 amino acids. Unmatched junction bases numbered 5, after V lost 0 bases and J lost 1 base. Germline V gene lookup returns CDR1 LGHNA and CDR2 YNFKEQ. The clonotype originates from a woman aged 35 to 75 with stage II squamous cell lung carcinoma. This rearrangement joins TRBV4-2 to TRBJ2-2, with TRBD1 matching 7 bases. This specimen consisted of PBMCs, obtained before any cancer treatment. This chain's CDR3 is CASSQDIGTVNTGELFF. CDR3 nucleotides: TGTGCCAGCAGCCAAGATATCGGGACAGTGAACACCGGGGAGCTGTTTTTT.